The 5 T cell receptor beta chains below were found in one sample sequenced in a study of cytomegalovirus exposure and HLA in healthy donors. Vbeta (60) and Jbeta (13) primers were used in the PCR. This table comes from immunoSEQ multiplex PCR, and its TCRdb copy is limited to in-frame clones, with some not included. The table lists roughly 140,000 clones, 70% to 85% of them singletons. Input material: PBMCs. The origin of the receptors is a male donor in good health and CMV-seronegative.

V usage is TRBV11-3 and J usage is TRBJ2-1; a weak D match, TRBD2 (5 bases). CDR3 size: 17 residues. V was pared by 1 base and J by 5 bases, with 18 bases between. From germline, CDR1 is SGHNT and CDR2 YENEEA. As DNA, the CDR3 is TGTGCCAGCAGCTTAGCCTTGGCGGGCTTAGGGCACAATGAGCAGTTCTTC. It is translated as CASSLALAGLGHNEQFF.

The J gene is TRBJ2-7, the V gene TRBV29-1, with D perhaps TRBD1 (6 bases). V dropped 8 bases and J dropped 3 bases, with 17 bases sitting between them. The CDR3 is 13 residues long. Germline V gene sequence: CDR1 SQVTM, CDR2 ANQGSEA. The CDR3 here is CSPEQGHNYEQYF. The CDR3 DNA reads as TGCAGCCCCGAACAGGGTCACAACTACGAGCAGTACTTC.

The V and J genes are TRBV5-6 and TRBJ2-7; perhaps TRBD1 as D (5 bases). V lost 4 bases and J 4 bases, leaving 12 bases between the germline ends. This CDR3 has 13 residues. The germline CDR1 and CDR2 sequences are SGHDT and YYEEEE. The CDR3: CASSPGHVYEQYF. The DNA for the CDR3 is TGTGCCAGCAGCCCCGGACATGTTTACGAGCAGTACTTC.

The rearrangement links TRBV10-3 to TRBJ2-7, with TRBD2 as a possible D gene (6 bases). The CDR3 contains 15 residues. Germline CDR1 ENHRY, CDR2 SYGVKD. The V gene lost 5 bases and the J gene lost 1 base, with 15 bases spanning the gap. CDR3 residues: CAISNSRDSSYEQYF. CDR3 nucleotide sequence: TGTGCCATCAGTAATAGCCGGGACTCTTCCTACGAGCAGTACTTC.

The chain is built from TRBV28 and TRBJ2-1; D is uncertain. The CDR3 sequence is 13 residues long. CDR1 is MDHEN, CDR2 SYDVKM, per germline. V lost 7 bases, J lost 8 bases, and 15 bases lay in between. CDR3 residues: CASKVRLGHEQFF. CDR3 DNA sequence: TGTGCCAGCAAGGTGCGCCTTGGGCATGAGCAGTTCTTC.